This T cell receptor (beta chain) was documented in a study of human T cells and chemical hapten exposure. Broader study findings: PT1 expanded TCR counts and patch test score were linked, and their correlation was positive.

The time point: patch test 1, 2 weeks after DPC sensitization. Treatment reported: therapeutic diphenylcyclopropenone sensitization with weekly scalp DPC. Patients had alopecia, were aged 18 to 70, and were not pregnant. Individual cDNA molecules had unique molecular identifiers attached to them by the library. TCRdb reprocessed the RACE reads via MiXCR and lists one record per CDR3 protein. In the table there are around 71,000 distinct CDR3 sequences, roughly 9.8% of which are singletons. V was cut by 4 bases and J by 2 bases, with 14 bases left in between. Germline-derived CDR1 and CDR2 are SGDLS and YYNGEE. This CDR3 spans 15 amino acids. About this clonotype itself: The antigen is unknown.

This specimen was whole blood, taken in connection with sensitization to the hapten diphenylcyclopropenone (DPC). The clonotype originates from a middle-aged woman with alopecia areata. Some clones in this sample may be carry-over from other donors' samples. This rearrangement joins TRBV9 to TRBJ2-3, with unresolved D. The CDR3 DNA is TGTGCCAGCAGCTCCCCTAGACATCCCACAGATACGCAGTATTTT. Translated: CASSSPRHPTDTQYF.